This TCR beta chain was identified during a study of regulatory T cells in long-lasting Graves disease. About this clonotype: Its specificity is not known.

The authors built TCR beta libraries using iRepertoire HTBI primers and Arm-PCR of CDR3 regions. TCRdb redid the calling of the multiplex PCR reads with MiXCR, one entry per CDR3 protein. The table lists 350,000 to 550,000 distinct CDR3 sequences, about 16% of them singletons, with approximately 22% in the top ten. Study conclusions and caveats: Relative to new patients (under 1,000), persistent patients exhibited greater sharing of public clonotypes (about 2,700).

Noted time point: newly diagnosed GD, antithyroid drugs for less than 3 months. PBMCs were the source of the RNA used for TCR sequencing. This same sample was also taken into another study, of T cells in Graves' hyperthyroidism and ophthalmopathy. This second study notes: Diagnoses rested on clinical symptoms, serum thyroxine and TRAb, thyroid ultrasound and orbital computed tomography.

The receptor's source is a woman younger than 30 with Graves disease. Sample: peripheral blood mononuclear cells (PBMCs), taken at new diagnosis, from a patient treated with antithyroid drugs.

Here the CDR3 DNA reads TGCAGTGCTAGAGACCGGGACAGGGGGCCCCTTACCAATCAGCCCCAGCATTTT. It codes for CSARDRDRGPLTNQPQHF. The rearrangement uses TRBV20-1 and TRBJ1-5, with 12 nucleotides matching TRBD1. Unmatched junction bases numbered 9, after V lost 0 bases and J lost 3 bases. In germline, CDR1 is DFQATT, CDR2 SNEGSKA (reference sequence). This CDR3 has 18 residues.